The source of this T cell receptor beta chain is a study of T cells after yellow fever vaccination. CDR1 SGHDT and CDR2 YYEEEE come from the germline V gene. V lost 5 bases, J lost 5 bases, and 6 bases stayed unmatched. The CDR3 has 13 residues. Findings of the study overall: Researchers cautioned that FACS-sorted repertoires could harbor abundant clonotypes contaminating from the bulk population.

TCRdb redid the calling of the 5' RACE reads with MiXCR, one entry per CDR3 protein. Of hundreds of thousands of distinct CDR3 sequences in the sample, roughly a sixth were seen once. Comment on this clonotype: The target antigen is unknown.

This chain uses TRBV5-6 with TRBJ1-2, with TRBD1 matching over 7 bases. The receptor was derived from a man in his late teens or twenties who received the YFV17D yellow fever vaccine. The sequenced sample was PBMCs, obtained 5 to 6 days after the first yellow fever vaccination. CDR3 DNA sequence: TGTGCCAGCAGGTGGGGACAGACGTATGGCTACACCTTC. Translating it yields CASRWGQTYGYTF.